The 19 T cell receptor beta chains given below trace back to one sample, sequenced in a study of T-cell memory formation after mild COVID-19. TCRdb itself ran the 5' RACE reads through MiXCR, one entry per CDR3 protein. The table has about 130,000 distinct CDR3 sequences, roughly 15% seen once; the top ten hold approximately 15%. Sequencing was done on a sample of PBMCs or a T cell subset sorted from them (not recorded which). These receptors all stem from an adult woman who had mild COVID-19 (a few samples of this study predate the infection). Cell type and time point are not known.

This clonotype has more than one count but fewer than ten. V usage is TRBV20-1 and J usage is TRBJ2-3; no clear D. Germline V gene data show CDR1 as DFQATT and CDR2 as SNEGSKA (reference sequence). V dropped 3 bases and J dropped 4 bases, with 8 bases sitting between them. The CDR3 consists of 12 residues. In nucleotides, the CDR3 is TGCAGTGCTAGGGGCCAATCAGATACGCAGTATTTT. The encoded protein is CSARGQSDTQYF.

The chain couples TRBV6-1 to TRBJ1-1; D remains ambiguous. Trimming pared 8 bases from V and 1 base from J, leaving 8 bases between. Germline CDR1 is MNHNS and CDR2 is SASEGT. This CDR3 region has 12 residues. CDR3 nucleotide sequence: TGTGCCAGCCTACGGGGGAACACTGAAGCTTTCTTT. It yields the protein CASLRGNTEAFF.

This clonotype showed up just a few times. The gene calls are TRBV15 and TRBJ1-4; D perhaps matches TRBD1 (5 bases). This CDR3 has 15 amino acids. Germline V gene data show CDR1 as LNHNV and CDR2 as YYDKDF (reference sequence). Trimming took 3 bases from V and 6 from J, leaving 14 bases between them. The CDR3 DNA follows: TGTGCCACCAGCAGCCAGGGTAGAATAGATGAAAAACTGTTTTTT. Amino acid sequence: CATSSQGRIDEKLFF.

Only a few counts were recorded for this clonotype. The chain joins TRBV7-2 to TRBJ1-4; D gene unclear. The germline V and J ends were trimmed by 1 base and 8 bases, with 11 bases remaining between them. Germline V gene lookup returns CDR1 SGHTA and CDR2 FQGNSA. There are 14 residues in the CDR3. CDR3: CASSLGYEQEKLFF. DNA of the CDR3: TGTGCCAGCAGCTTAGGTTACGAGCAGGAAAAACTGTTTTTT.

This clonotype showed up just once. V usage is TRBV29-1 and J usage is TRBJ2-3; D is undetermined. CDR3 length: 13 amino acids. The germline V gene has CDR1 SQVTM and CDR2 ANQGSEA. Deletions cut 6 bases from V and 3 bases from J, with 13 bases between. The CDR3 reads CSVETTETDTQYF. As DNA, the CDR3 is TGCAGCGTAGAAACCACAGAGACAGATACGCAGTATTTT.

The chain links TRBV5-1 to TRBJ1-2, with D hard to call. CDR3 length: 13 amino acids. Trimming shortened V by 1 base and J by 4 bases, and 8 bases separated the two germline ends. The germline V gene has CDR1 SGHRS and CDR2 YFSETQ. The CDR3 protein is CASSLNGVYGYTF. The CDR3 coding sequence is TGCGCCAGCAGCTTGAATGGTGTCTATGGCTACACCTTC.

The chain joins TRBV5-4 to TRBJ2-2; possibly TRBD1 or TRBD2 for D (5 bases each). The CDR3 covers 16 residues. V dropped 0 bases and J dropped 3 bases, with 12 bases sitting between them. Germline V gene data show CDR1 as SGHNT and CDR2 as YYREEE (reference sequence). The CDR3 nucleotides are TGTGCCAGCAGCTTGGCCCGTGGGGGACACACCGGGGAGCTGTTTTTT. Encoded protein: CASSLARGGHTGELFF.

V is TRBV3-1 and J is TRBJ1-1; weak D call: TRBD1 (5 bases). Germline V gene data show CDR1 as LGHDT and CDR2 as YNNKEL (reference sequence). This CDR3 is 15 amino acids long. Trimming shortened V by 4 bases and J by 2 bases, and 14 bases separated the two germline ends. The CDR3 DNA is TGTGCCAGCAGCCTCACACCCGGGGGAAACACTGAAGCTTTCTTT. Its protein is CASSLTPGGNTEAFF. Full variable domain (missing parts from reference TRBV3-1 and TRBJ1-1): DTAVSQTPKYLVTQMGNDKSIKCEQNLGHDTMYWYKQDSKKFLKIMFSYNNKELIINETVPNRFSPKSPDKAHLNLHINSLELGDSAVYFCASSLTPGGNTEAFFGQGTRLTVV.

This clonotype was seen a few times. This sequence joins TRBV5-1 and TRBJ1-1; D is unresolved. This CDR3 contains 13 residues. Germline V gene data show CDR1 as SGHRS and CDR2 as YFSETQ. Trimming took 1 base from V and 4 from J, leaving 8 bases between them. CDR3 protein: CASSLLGSTEAFF. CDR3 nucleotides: TGCGCCAGCAGCTTGCTCGGGTCCACTGAAGCTTTCTTT.

CDR3 sequence (DNA): TGTGCCAGCAGTAGGGGACAGGGGGCCGAGGAGGAGCAGTACTTC. The encoded protein is CASSRGQGAEEEQYF. The gene calls are TRBV27 and TRBJ2-7; 12 bases are a match to TRBD1. The V segment lost 5 bases and the J segment 7 bases; nucleotides outside the gene matches: 9. Germline CDR1 MNHEY, CDR2 SMNVEV (reference sequence). The CDR3 runs 15 residues.

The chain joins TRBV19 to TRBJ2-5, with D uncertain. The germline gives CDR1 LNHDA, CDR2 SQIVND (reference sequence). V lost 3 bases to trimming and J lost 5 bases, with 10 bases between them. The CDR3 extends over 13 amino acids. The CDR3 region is CASSIGRQETQYF. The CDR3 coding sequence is TGTGCCAGTAGTATTGGCCGGCAGGAGACCCAGTACTTC.

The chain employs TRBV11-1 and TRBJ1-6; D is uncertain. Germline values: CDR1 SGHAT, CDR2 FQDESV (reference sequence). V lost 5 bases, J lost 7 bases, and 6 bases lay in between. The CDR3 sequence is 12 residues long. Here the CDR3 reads CASSVGNSPLHF. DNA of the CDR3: TGTGCCAGCAGCGTTGGGAATTCACCCCTCCACTTT.

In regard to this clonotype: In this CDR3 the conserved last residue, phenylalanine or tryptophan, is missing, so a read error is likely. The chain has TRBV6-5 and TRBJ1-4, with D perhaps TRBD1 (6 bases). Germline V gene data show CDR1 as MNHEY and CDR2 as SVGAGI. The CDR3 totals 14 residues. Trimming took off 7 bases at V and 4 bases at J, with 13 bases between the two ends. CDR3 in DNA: TGTGCCAGCAAAAAGGGACACCGTAATGAAAAACTGTTTCTT. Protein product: CASKKGHRNEKLFL.

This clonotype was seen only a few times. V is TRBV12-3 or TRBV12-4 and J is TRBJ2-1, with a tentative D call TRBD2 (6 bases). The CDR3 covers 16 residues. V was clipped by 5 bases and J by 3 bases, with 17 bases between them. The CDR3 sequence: CASSPRTRGLYNEQFF. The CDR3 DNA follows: TGTGCCAGCAGTCCCCGAACGCGGGGCCTCTACAATGAGCAGTTCTTC.

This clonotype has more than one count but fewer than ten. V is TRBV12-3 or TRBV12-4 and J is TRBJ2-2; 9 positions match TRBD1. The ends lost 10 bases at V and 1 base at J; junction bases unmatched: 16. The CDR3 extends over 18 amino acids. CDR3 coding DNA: TGTGCCACCTCCGACGGGGAGGGACAGGGCCTGAACACCGGGGAGCTGTTTTTT. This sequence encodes CATSDGEGQGLNTGELFF.

The CDR3 DNA reads as TGCGCCAGCAGCCAAGCGGGAGGGCTCTACGAGCAGTACTTC. Translating gives CASSQAGGLYEQYF. The genes are TRBV4-3 and TRBJ2-7; the match to TRBD2 covers 8 bases. The germline V gene has CDR1 LGHNA and CDR2 YSLEER. The CDR3 is made up of 14 amino acids. V was clipped by 1 base and J by 3 bases; unmatched bases: 2.

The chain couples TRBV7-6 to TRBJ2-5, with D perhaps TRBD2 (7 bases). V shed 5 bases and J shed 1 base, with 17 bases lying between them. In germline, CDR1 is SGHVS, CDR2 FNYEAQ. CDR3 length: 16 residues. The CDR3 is CASSLLGGGPQETQYF. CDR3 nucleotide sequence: TGTGCCAGCAGCCTCCTGGGAGGGGGGCCCCAAGAGACCCAGTACTTC.

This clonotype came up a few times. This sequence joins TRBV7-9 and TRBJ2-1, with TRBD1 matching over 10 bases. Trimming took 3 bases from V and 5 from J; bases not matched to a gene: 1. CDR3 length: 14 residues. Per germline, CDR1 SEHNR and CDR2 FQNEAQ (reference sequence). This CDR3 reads CASSFGTGDNEQFF. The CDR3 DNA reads TGTGCCAGCAGCTTCGGGACAGGGGACAATGAGCAGTTCTTC.

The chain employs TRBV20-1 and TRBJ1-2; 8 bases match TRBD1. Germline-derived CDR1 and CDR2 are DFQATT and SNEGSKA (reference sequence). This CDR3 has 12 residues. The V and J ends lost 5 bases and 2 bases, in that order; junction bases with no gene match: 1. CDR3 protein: CSARQGNYGYTF. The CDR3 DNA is TGCAGTGCTCGACAGGGGAACTATGGCTACACCTTC.